Sequencing of this TCR beta chain was carried out in a study of T-cell reconstitution after alpha-beta-depleted transplantation in children. This clonotype was counted at least ten times. Its target is unknown. Whole-study results and caveats: A year had passed since transplant, and T-cell counts and diversity by then came mostly from newly produced T cells. Reports say that about two months after transplant, the alpha-beta T cells came out of several hundred graft clones that had expanded.

Preparation of the TCRbeta library used unique molecular identifiers. TCRdb reanalysed the PCR reads using MiXCR and keeps one entry per CDR3 protein. Counted here are approximately 170,000 distinct CDR3 sequences, roughly 10% occurring once; the ten biggest clones make up about 13%. Trimming shortened V by 5 bases and J by 2 bases, and 9 bases separated the two germline ends. From germline, CDR1 is SGDLS and CDR2 YYNGEE. The CDR3 is 13 amino acids. This chain joins TRBV9 and TRBJ2-3; tentatively, D is TRBD1 (6 bases). The clonotype originates from a boy younger than 10 with acute myeloid leukemia, due to receive a stem cell transplant. Material: PBMCs, obtained before TCRalphabeta/CD19-depleted stem cell transplant. Here the CDR3 reads CASRDSDTDTQYF. The DNA for the CDR3 is TGTGCCAGCAGGGACAGCGACACAGATACGCAGTATTTT.